Following are 19 T cell receptor beta chains from one sample sequenced in a study of circulating CD8 cells and anti-PD-1 response in melanoma. Live CD3+CD8+TCRalphabeta+ cells were sorted into four subsets by PD-1 and/or TIGIT. Each library started from about 14 ng of total RNA using the QIAseq Immune Repertoire TCR panel. TCRdb used MiXCR to reprocess the reads, holding one entry per CDR3 protein. The sample has more than 800 distinct CDR3 sequences; approximately 8% are singletons. Sample: CD8+ T cells from PBMCs, taken at baseline or after one month of anti-PD-1 therapy (not recorded which). The receptors stem from a human donor with melanoma.

This clonotype is medium-sized in the sample. The CDR3 protein is CATSDLTTNEQFF. DNA for the CDR3: TGTGCCACCAGTGATTTAACTACAAATGAGCAGTTCTTC. This chain uses TRBV24-1 with TRBJ2-1; D unclear. Trimming stripped 1 base from V and 7 bases from J, with 7 bases between. The length of the CDR3 is 13 residues. Looked up from germline, CDR1 is KGHDR and CDR2 is SFDVKD.

This clonotype ranks as medium-sized. J is TRBJ2-1 and V is TRBV25-1; D unclear. Germline V gene sequence: CDR1 MGHDK, CDR2 SYGVNS. Trimming left V 5 bases short and J 6 bases short, with 5 bases between. The CDR3 length is 11 residues. This CDR3 reads CASSIFNEQFF. As DNA, the CDR3 is TGTGCCAGCAGTATCTTCAATGAGCAGTTCTTC. Full variable domain (rest looked up from reference TRBV25-1 and TRBJ2-1): EADIYQTPRYLVIGTGKKITLECSQTMGHDKMYWYQQDPGMELHLIHYSYGVNSTEKGDLSSESTVSRIRTEHFPLTLESARPSHTSQYLCASSIFNEQFFGPGTRLTVL.

This clonotype turned up a few times. The genes are TRBV6-6 and TRBJ2-1; 8 bases match TRBD2. V shed 0 bases and J 8 bases; nucleotides not matched to a gene: 12. The CDR3 consists of 17 residues. Germline V gene data show CDR1 as MNHNY and CDR2 as SVGAGI (reference sequence). The CDR3 bases are TGTGCCAGCAGTTACTCGAGTGAAGGTCGGGGGGGCGATGAGCAGTTCTTC. This encodes CASSYSSEGRGGDEQFF.

The chain has TRBV15 and TRBJ2-7; D uncertain. Trimming removed 0 bases from V and 5 bases from J, with 14 bases in between. CDR3 size: 15 residues. Germline V gene lookup returns CDR1 LNHNV and CDR2 YYDKDF (reference sequence). CDR3 sequence (DNA): TGTGCCACCAGCAGAGATCCGGCCATAGGTGACGAGCAGTACTTC. Translated: CATSRDPAIGDEQYF.

This clonotype is medium-sized in the sample. The chain carries TRBV5-4 and TRBJ2-7, with a possible D match to TRBD1 (6 bases). Germline V CDR1 and CDR2: SGHNT, YYREEE (reference sequence). Trimming shortened V by 2 bases and J by 1 base, and 7 bases separated the two germline ends. The CDR3 consists of 13 residues. This chain's CDR3 is CASSFRGSYEQYF. The CDR3 bases are TGTGCCAGCAGCTTCAGGGGTTCCTACGAGCAGTACTTC.

This clonotype is medium-sized in the sample. An end of the junction differs from the germline gene, which may be a read error. This chain connects TRBV27 to TRBJ1-5; possibly TRBD1 for D (6 bases). The CDR3 has 17 amino acids. CDR1 and CDR2 (germline): MNHEY, SMNVEV (reference sequence). In DNA form, the CDR3 reads TGTGCCAGCAGTCACACATGGGGTGAGGGGGGCAAACAGCCCCAGCATTTT. It yields the protein CASSHTWGEGGKQPQHF.

This clonotype is categorized as large. CDR3 DNA sequence: TGTGCCAGCAGATTGACAGGGGATGAAAAACTGTTTTTT. Protein: CASRLTGDEKLFF. The chain recombines TRBV27 with TRBJ1-4; 8 nucleotides line up with TRBD1. V was clipped by 6 bases and J by 6 bases; unmatched bases: 3. The germline gives CDR1 MNHEY, CDR2 SMNVEV (reference sequence). This CDR3 region has 13 residues.

This clonotype rates as medium-sized (0.01 to 0.1%). The V and J genes are TRBV11-2 and TRBJ1-1; perhaps TRBD1 as D (5 bases). Between the trimmed V and J ends, which lost 1 base and 1 base, there was a span of 7 bases. Per the germline V gene, CDR1 is SGHAT and CDR2 is FQNNGV. The CDR3 has 14 residues. The CDR3 region has the DNA TGTGCCAGCAGCTTAGTCAGGGCGAACACTGAAGCTTTCTTT. As protein: CASSLVRANTEAFF.

This clonotype showed up just a few times. In DNA, the CDR3 is TGTGCCAGTAGTACTCTCGGGACAGGAGAAGCTTTCTTT. This encodes CASSTLGTGEAFF. The V and J genes are TRBV19 and TRBJ1-1; TRBD1 matches 8 bases. Germline trimming cut 4 bases from V and 8 bases from J; bases unmatched to any gene: 6. In germline, CDR1 is LNHDA, CDR2 SQIVND (reference sequence). The CDR3 is made up of 13 amino acids.

This clonotype was seen a few times. Possible read error: a much larger clone is one base away. The V gene is TRBV6-5, the J gene TRBJ2-7; 7 nucleotides line up with TRBD1. The V gene's germline CDR1 is MNHEY and CDR2 SVGAGI. CDR3 length equals 15 residues. CDR3 DNA: TGTGCCAGCTCTAGGGGTCGAGGGGGCTCCTACGAGCAGTGCTTC. It translates to CASSRGRGGSYEQCF.

Details on this clonotype: The germline gene is not matched at one end of the junction; a read error may be the cause. CDR3 residues: CASKPGTASTDTQYF. The CDR3 DNA is TGTGCCAGCAAACCCGGGACAGCTAGCACAGATACGCAGTATTTC. The chain has TRBV19 and TRBJ2-3; 7 bases line up with TRBD1. Germline CDR1 is LNHDA and CDR2 is SQIVND (reference sequence). The CDR3 sequence is 15 residues long. Full variable domain (remainder filled in from reference TRBV19 and TRBJ2-3): DGGITQSPKYLFRKEGQNVTLSCEQNLNHDAMYWYRQDPGQGLRLIYYSQIVNDFQKGDIAEGYSVSREKKESFPLTVTSAQKNPTAFYLCASKPGTASTDTQYFGPGTRLTVL.

Judged by abundance, this clonotype is large. J is TRBJ2-2 and V is TRBV12-3 or TRBV12-4; no clear D gene. V was clipped by 2 bases and J by 7 bases, with 2 bases between them. There are 11 residues in the CDR3. In DNA, the CDR3 is TGTGCCAGCAGTTTAATCGGGGAGCTGTTTTTT. Protein: CASSLIGELFF.

This clonotype was counted a few times. No DNA is shown, since the ends of the CDR3 on it are uncertain; the CDR3 is the one TCRdb lists. This sequence joins TRBV9 and TRBJ1-6; the table names TRBD1, a call not compared with the DNA. Ends included, the CDR3 has 14 residues. Germline CDR1 SGDLS, CDR2 YYNGEE. CDR3 in amino acids: CASSVVGVGSPPHF.

This clonotype is termed medium-sized (0.01 to 0.1%). At one end, the junction sequence differs from germline, possibly due to a read error. V and J are TRBV7-7 and TRBJ2-2; D is perhaps TRBD1 (5 bases). The CDR3 runs to 12 residues. Germline-derived CDR1 and CDR2 are SSHAT and FNYEAQ (reference sequence). The CDR3 region is CASSPQAGELFF. The CDR3 nucleotides are TGTGCTAGCAGCCCACAGGCCGGGGAGCTGTTTTTT.

A remark on this clonotype: Being one base from a much bigger clone, this may be a read error. The chain uses TRBV5-4 and TRBJ2-7, with D possibly being TRBD1 (6 bases). Germline CDR1 SGHNT, CDR2 YYREEE (reference sequence). CDR3 length: 13 amino acids. The CDR3: CASSFRGSYERYF. The CDR3 DNA follows: TGTGCCAGCAGCTTCAGGGGTTCCTACGAGCGGTACTTC. The full variable domain, rest sourced from reference TRBV5-4 and TRBJ2-7, is ETGVTQSPTHLIKTRGQQVTLRCSSQSGHNTVSWYQQALGQGPQFIFQYYREEENGRGNFPPRFSGLQFPNYSSELNVNALELDDSALYLCASSFRGSYERYFGPGTRLTVT.

This clonotype rates as medium-sized. The CDR3: CASSVASGTGEQFF. The CDR3 bases are TGTGCCAGCAGCGTGGCTAGCGGGACAGGTGAGCAGTTCTTC. The gene calls are TRBV9 and TRBJ2-1; D is possibly TRBD2 (9 bases). CDR3 length equals 14 residues. V was pared by 2 bases and J by 9 bases, with 15 bases between. Germline CDR1 and CDR2: SGDLS and YYNGEE.

This clonotype is deemed large (0.1 to 1%). The CDR3 reads CAISLDPISNTGELFF. CDR3 nucleotide sequence: TGTGCCATCAGCTTGGACCCAATTTCGAACACCGGGGAGCTGTTTTTT. This sequence joins TRBV10-3 and TRBJ2-2; no firm D call. The V end was cut by 6 bases, the J end by 0 bases, with 14 bases between. Germline-derived CDR1 and CDR2 are ENHRY and SYGVKD. The CDR3 runs 16 residues.

Relative to its sample, this clonotype is medium-sized. The chain carries TRBV19 and TRBJ1-2, with 7 positions matching TRBD1. In germline, CDR1 is LNHDA, CDR2 SQIVND (reference sequence). Trimming cost V 0 bases and J 5 bases; bases outside gene matches: 3. The CDR3 is made up of 14 amino acids. The CDR3 loop is CASSIEGGAYGYTF. In nucleotides, the CDR3 is TGTGCCAGTAGTATAGAAGGGGGCGCGTATGGCTACACCTTC.

This clonotype was counted a few times. Being one base from a much bigger clone, this may be a read error. This sequence joins TRBV19 and TRBJ2-3; no firm D call. This CDR3 region has 12 residues. V lost 3 bases and J 7 bases, leaving 8 bases between the germline ends. Germline V gives CDR1 LNHDA, CDR2 SQIVND (reference sequence). The CDR3 DNA follows: TGTGCCAGTAGTATTGGGCCCTATACGCAGTATTTT. As protein: CASSIGPYTQYF.